The clone carrying this TCR beta chain was seen repeatedly, ten times or more. The target antigen is unknown. These data come from a study of early T cells in non-severe SARS-CoV-2 infection. Study-wide background: Chains were not paired, and sequencing was done on bulk RNA from unsorted whole blood.

The TCR library protocol was used to attach unique molecular identifiers. These identifiers were attached to individual cDNA molecules. TCRdb itself ran the 5' RACE reads through MiXCR, one entry per CDR3 protein. The sample contains 30,000 or so distinct CDR3 sequences, roughly 5.3% of which appear only once. The CDR3 loop spans 16 amino acids. From germline, CDR1 is SGHNT and CDR2 YENEEA. Trimming removed 1 base at V and 1 base at J, with 13 bases between. Points from the study as a whole: VDJdb matches were skewed toward anti-spike CD8 T cell responses.

The clonotype comes from an adult who was a healthcare worker with PCR-confirmed SARS-CoV-2 infection or an uninfected control (not recorded which). The V gene is TRBV11-3, the J gene TRBJ2-5; possibly TRBD2 for D (6 bases). Material: whole blood. The chain's CDR3 is CASSLGLRGTQETQYF. The CDR3 DNA reads as TGTGCCAGCAGCTTAGGCCTGCGGGGCACCCAAGAGACCCAGTACTTC.